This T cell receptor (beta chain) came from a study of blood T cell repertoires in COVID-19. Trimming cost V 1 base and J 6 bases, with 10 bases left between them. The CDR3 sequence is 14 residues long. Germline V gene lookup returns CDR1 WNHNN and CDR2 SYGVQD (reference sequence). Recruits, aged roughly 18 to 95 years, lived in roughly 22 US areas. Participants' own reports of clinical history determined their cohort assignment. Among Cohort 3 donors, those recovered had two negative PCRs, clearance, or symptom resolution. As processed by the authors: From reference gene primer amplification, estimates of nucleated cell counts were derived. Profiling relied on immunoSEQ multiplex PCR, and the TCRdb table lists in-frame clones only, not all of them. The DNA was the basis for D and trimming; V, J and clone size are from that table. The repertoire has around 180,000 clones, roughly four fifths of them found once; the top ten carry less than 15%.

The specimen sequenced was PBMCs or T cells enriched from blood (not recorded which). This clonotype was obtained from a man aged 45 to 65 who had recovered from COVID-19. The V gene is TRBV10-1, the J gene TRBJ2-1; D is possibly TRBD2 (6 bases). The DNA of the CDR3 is TGCGCCAGCAGTGAGTTGCGGGGTGCCAATGAGCAGTTCTTC. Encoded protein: CASSELRGANEQFF.